Shown below are 6 T cell receptor beta chains from a single sample sequenced in a study of blood T cell repertoires in COVID-19. The method was immunoSEQ multiplex PCR; TCRdb's version includes in-frame clones alone and lacks a portion of them. The sample lists roughly 42,000 clones, approximately 90% seen once, with 0.37% in the top ten. The sample consisted of peripheral blood. Receptors originate from a man between 50 and 59 years old with COVID-19, enrolled during active disease.

The chain employs TRBV19 and TRBJ2-1; 8 bases are shared with TRBD2. This CDR3 region has 16 residues. J lost 1 base, V lost 7 bases, and 9 bases had no gene match. Germline CDR1 and CDR2: LNHDA and SQIVND (reference sequence). The CDR3: CASTARGGISYNEQFF. The CDR3, as DNA: TGTGCCAGTACCGCCCGGGGGGGTATTTCCTACAATGAGCAGTTCTTC. The whole variable domain, remainder taken from reference TRBV19 and TRBJ2-1, is DGGITQSPKYLFRKEGQNVTLSCEQNLNHDAMYWYRQDPGQGLRLIYYSQIVNDFQKGDIAEGYSVSREKKESFPLTVTSAQKNPTAFYLCASTARGGISYNEQFFGPGTRLTVL.

The chain links TRBV7-3 to TRBJ1-1; D is uncertain. This CDR3 contains 15 residues. Germline V lookup: CDR1 SGHTA, CDR2 FQGTGA. V was pared by 5 bases and J by 2 bases, with 15 bases between. The CDR3 DNA follows: TGTGCCAGCAGCCGACTCGGAGGCGGCAACACTGAAGCTTTCTTT. Its translation: CASSRLGGGNTEAFF. Supplemented by reference TRBV7-3 and TRBJ1-1, the full variable domain reads GAGVSQTPSNKVTEKGKYVELRCDPISGHTALYWYRQSLGQGPEFLIYFQGTGAADDSGLPNDRFFAVRPEGSVSTLKIQRTERGDSAVYLCASSRLGGGNTEAFFGQGTRLTVV.

Only a few counts were recorded for this clone. The chain links TRBV6-4 to TRBJ1-2, with TRBD1 matching 8 bases. The CDR3 covers 14 residues. In germline, CDR1 is MRHNA, CDR2 SNTAGT. V lost 7 bases, J lost 3 bases, and 7 bases stayed unmatched. CDR3 region: CASIRGQVDYGYTF. The CDR3 region has the DNA TGTGCCAGCATCAGGGGGCAAGTTGACTATGGCTACACCTTC.

The CDR3 loop reads CASSGRGRTFSYEQYF. CDR3 nucleotides: TGTGCCAGCAGTGGGAGGGGCAGGACCTTCTCCTACGAGCAGTACTTC. The chain uses TRBV2 and TRBJ2-7, with a weak D call TRBD2 (6 bases). CDR1 SNHLY and CDR2 FYNNEI come from the germline V gene. V was trimmed by 4 bases and J by 0 bases, leaving 16 bases between them. The CDR3 consists of 16 residues. The whole variable domain, remainder taken from reference TRBV2 and TRBJ2-7, is EPEVTQTPSHQVTQMGQEVILRCVPISNHLYFYWYRQILGQKVEFLVSFYNNEISEKSEIFDDQFSVERPDGSNFTLKIRSTKLEDSAMYFCASSGRGRTFSYEQYFGPGTRLTVT.

The chain is built from TRBV6-4 and TRBJ1-5; 8 positions match TRBD1. The junction had 11 bases not matched to a gene; V was cut back by 0 bases and J by 7 bases. In germline, CDR1 is MRHNA, CDR2 SNTAGT. This CDR3 spans 17 amino acids. The CDR3, as DNA: TGTGCCAGCAGTGACTCGAGTCCCGGACAGGGTGTACAGCCCCAGCATTTT. This translates into CASSDSSPGQGVQPQHF.

V gene TRBV7-2 combines with J gene TRBJ2-7, with unresolved D. Between the trimmed V and J ends, which lost 8 bases and 4 bases, there was a span of 18 bases. The CDR3 has 14 amino acids. CDR1 SGHTA and CDR2 FQGNSA come from the germline V gene. CDR3 sequence (DNA): TGTGCCAGCGGCGACTCTCGTAATATGTACGAGCAGTACTTC. Encoded protein: CASGDSRNMYEQYF.